In its sample, the clone carrying this T cell receptor beta chain was seen a few times. These data are taken from a study of blood T cell repertoires in COVID-19. The wider study: From the United States, Italy and Spain came samples of acute and convalescent COVID-19. PBMCs, B-cell-depleted T cells, or T cells provided the cDNA or gDNA that made up the material.

Authors' analysis steps: Scientists estimated how many nucleated cells there were by amplifying reference gene primers. The assay was immunoSEQ multiplex PCR, and TCRdb's table has in-frame clones only and misses some. The V and J calls and clone size come from that table; D and trimming were worked out from the DNA. The table records some 110,000 clones, over 60% of them present only once. Deletions cut 1 base from V and 8 bases from J, with 13 bases between. The CDR3 loop spans 14 amino acids. CDR1 SGHRS and CDR2 YFSETQ come from the germline V gene. The gene calls are TRBV5-1 and TRBJ2-4, with no clear D. The sequencing sample was made of peripheral blood. The source is a man aged 70 or older with acute or convalescent COVID-19. CDR3 loop: CASSLSPRRDIQYF. The CDR3 DNA is TGCGCCAGCAGCTTGTCACCACGTCGAGACATTCAGTACTTC.